This T cell receptor (beta chain) was sequenced in a study of blood T cell repertoires in COVID-19. The CDR3 is 15 amino acids. V was trimmed by 4 bases and J by 7 bases, leaving 14 bases between them. Germline values: CDR1 SGHAT, CDR2 FQDESV (reference sequence). Clones were sequenced by immunoSEQ multiplex PCR, and TCRdb holds only the in-frame ones, with some missing. This table has approximately 270,000 clones, about 85% appearing once. The sample was peripheral blood. This TCR came from a human donor with COVID-19, enrolled during active disease. The donor label of this sample is uncertain. This chain joins TRBV11-1 and TRBJ1-6; tentative D call: TRBD1 (5 bases). The CDR3 DNA reads as TGTGCCAGCAGCTCCTCTTTAAACAGGAATTCACCCCTCCACTTT. This sequence encodes CASSSSLNRNSPLHF.